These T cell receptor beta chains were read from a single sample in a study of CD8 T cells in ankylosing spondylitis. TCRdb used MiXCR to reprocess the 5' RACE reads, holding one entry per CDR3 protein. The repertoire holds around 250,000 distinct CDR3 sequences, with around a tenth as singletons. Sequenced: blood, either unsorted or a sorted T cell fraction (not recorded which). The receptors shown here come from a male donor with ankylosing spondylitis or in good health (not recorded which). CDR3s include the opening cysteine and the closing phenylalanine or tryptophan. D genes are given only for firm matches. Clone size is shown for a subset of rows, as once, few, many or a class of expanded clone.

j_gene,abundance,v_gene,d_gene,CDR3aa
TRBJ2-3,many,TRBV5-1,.,CASSSRRGTDTQYF
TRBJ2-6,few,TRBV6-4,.,CASSPETVSGANVLTF
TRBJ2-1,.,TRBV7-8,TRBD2,CASSGRLAGVNEQFF
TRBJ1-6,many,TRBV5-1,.,CASSLQGPQGTLHF
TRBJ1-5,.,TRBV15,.,CATSGRRSPGNQPQHF
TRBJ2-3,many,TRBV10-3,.,CAISETGPSTDTQYF
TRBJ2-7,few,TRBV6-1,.,CASMRAVGSNEQYF
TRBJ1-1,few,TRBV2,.,CASSVGRMNTEAFF
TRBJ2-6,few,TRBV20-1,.,CSAKFPSGANVLTF
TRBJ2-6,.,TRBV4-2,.,CASSPQGRTYLRGANVLTF
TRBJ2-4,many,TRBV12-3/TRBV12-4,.,CASAAENIQYF
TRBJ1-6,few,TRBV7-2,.,CASSLEQGVRNSPLHF
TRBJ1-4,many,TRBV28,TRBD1,CASSWTGWKLFF
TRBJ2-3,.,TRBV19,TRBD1,CATGQGYTDTQYF
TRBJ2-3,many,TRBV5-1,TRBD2,CASSLGETSGDTQYF
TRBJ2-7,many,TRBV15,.,CATSREGPTYEQYF
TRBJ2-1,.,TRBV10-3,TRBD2,CAIRAGTSGDEQFF
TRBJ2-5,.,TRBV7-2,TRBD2,CASSPTSASETQYF
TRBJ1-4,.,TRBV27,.,CASSLLGRGEKLFF
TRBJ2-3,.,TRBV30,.,CAWSREWTDTQYF
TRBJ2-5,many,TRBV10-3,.,CAISEAGKETQYF
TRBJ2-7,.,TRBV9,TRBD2,CASSVEAGGPFDEQYF
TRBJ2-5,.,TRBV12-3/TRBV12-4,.,CASSLPGAGSETQYF
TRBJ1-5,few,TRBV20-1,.,CSARDFRGQGTQPQHF
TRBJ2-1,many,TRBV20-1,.,CSARVGGRDYNEQFF
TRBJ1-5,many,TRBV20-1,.,CSARAPLGGGNQPQHF
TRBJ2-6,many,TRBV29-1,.,CSVVPSGANVLTF
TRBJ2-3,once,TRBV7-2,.,CASSFTSTPQVDTQYF
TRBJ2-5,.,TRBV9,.,CASSPGSYQETQYF
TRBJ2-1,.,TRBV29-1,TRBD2,CSVESPLAGAYNEQFF
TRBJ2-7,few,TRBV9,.,CASSVAWGYEQYF
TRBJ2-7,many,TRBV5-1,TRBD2,CASRIAGGSYEQYF
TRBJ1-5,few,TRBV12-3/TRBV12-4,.,CASSLGRGQPQHF
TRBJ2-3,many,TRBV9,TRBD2,CASSVGLAGAWDDTQYF
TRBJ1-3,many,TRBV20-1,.,CSARVGNTIYF
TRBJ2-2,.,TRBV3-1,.,CASSQDRNRMAGELFF
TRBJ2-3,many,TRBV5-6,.,CASSPPPGADTQYF
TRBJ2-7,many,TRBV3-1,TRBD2,CASSQDVLAGVSYEQYF
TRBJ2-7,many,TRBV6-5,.,CASSYSPGRYEQYF
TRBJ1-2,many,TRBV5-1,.,CASRPGSNYGYTF
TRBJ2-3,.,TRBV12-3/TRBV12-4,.,CASSLRRSSTDTQYF
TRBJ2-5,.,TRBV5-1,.,CASSRDGIGETQYF
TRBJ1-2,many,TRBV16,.,CASSSRQRPSYYGYTF
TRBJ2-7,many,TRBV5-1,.,CASSLGEDFNEQYF
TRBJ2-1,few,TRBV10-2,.,CASSRGPGVVISYNEQFF
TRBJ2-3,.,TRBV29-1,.,CSVDAGADTQYF
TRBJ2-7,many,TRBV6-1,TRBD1,CASSPGQGDGGVYEQYF
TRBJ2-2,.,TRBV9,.,CASSVGLGWGTGELFF
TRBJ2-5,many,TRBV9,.,CASSVDGAVQETQYF
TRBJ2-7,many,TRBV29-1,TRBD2,CSVESGTSLDEQYF
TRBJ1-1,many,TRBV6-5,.,CASSYRTPNTEAFF
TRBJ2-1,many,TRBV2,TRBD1,CASSARTGPNEQFF
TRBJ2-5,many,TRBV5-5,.,CASSRRRELETQYF
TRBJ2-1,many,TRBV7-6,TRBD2,CASSFAGGLRNEQFF
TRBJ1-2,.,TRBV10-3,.,CAIQDGYTF
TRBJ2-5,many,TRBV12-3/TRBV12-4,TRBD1,CASSRQGVQETQYF
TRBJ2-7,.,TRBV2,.,CASRWRDGQYF
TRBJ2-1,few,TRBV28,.,CASNERSSYNEQFF
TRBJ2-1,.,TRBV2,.,CASMVSYNEQFF